The 11 T cell receptor beta chains below come from one sample, sequenced in a study of OX40 agonist ivuxolimab in advanced cancers. TCRdb's copy holds only in-frame clones and misses some; the assay was immunoSEQ multiplex PCR. The repertoire holds roughly 59,000 clones, with 88% as singletons. The sequences come from CD4+ or CD8+ T cells sorted from blood, collected in a trial of the OX40 agonist ivuxolimab. The receptors stem from an adult with an advanced solid tumor such as melanoma, head and neck, liver or kidney cancer.

The CDR3 sequence is CASSSRTGSNQPQHF. In DNA, the CDR3 is TGTGCCAGCAGCTCTCGGACAGGGAGCAATCAGCCCCAGCATTTT. The chain has TRBV7-2 and TRBJ1-5, with 8 bases lining up with TRBD1. V was clipped by 4 bases and J by 1 base; unmatched bases: 3. The germline CDR1 and CDR2 sequences are SGHTA and FQGNSA. The CDR3 has 15 residues.

This chain joins TRBV5-4 and TRBJ2-7; a possible D gene is TRBD1 (6 bases). The CDR3 consists of 16 residues. In germline, CDR1 is SGHNT, CDR2 YYREEE (reference sequence). The CDR3 bases are TGTGCAAGACCCCCTCTTAGGGGGAAAAACTCCTACGAGCAGTACTTC. It translates to CARPPLRGKNSYEQYF.

The J gene is TRBJ1-2, the V gene TRBV27; TRBD1 is a possible D gene (5 bases). CDR1 is MNHEY, CDR2 SMNVEV, per germline (reference sequence). The V gene lost 3 bases and the J gene lost 5 bases, with 19 bases spanning the gap. This CDR3 comprises 16 residues. The CDR3 reads CASSFAKLGALYGYTF. Written as DNA, the CDR3 is TGTGCCAGCAGTTTCGCCAAACTCGGGGCCCTTTATGGCTACACCTTC.

This CDR3 reads CASSGTSGVSLTGANVLTF. CDR3 nucleotides: TGTGCCAGCAGCGGGACTAGCGGGGTATCTTTAACTGGGGCCAACGTCCTGACTTTC. The rearrangement links TRBV9 to TRBJ2-6, with 12 positions matching TRBD2. CDR3 length: 19 amino acids. Germline V gene lookup returns CDR1 SGDLS and CDR2 YYNGEE. The junction had 9 bases not matched to a gene; V was cut back by 3 bases and J by 2 bases. The complete variable domain, with remaining parts taken from reference TRBV9 and TRBJ2-6, reads DSGVTQTPKHLITATGQRVTLRCSPRSGDLSVYWYQQSLDQGLQFLIQYYNGEERAKGNILERFSAQQFPDLHSELNLSSLELGDSALYFCASSGTSGVSLTGANVLTFGAGSRLTVL.

This chain connects TRBV5-4 to TRBJ1-1; no reliable D call. Germline CDR1 SGHNT, CDR2 YYREEE (reference sequence). Trimming removed 2 bases from V and 2 bases from J, with 4 bases in between. The CDR3 is 12 residues long. This CDR3 is CASSFTNTEAFF. The CDR3 DNA sequence: TGTGCCAGCAGCTTTACTAACACTGAAGCTTTCTTT. The whole variable domain, remainder taken from reference TRBV5-4 and TRBJ1-1, is ETGVTQSPTHLIKTRGQQVTLRCSSQSGHNTVSWYQQALGQGPQFIFQYYREEENGRGNFPPRFSGLQFPNYSSELNVNALELDDSALYLCASSFTNTEAFFGQGTRLTVV.

V and J are TRBV5-1 and TRBJ2-5, with a tentative D call TRBD1 (6 bases). TRBJ2-7 explains the end of the DNA better; the J call may be wrong. The CDR3 sequence is 13 residues long. Per the germline V gene, CDR1 is SGHRS and CDR2 is YFSETQ. As DNA, the CDR3 is TGCGCCAGCAGCGTACAGGGTACCTACGAGCAGTACTTC. Protein sequence: CASSVQGTYEQYF.

V usage is TRBV14 and J usage is TRBJ1-1; no definite D call. Per germline, CDR1 SGHDN and CDR2 FVKESK. The V and J ends lost 4 bases and 1 base respectively, with 16 bases between them. The CDR3 has 16 residues. DNA for the CDR3: TGTGCCAGCAGCCCCCCTCCCGACGGCCCGAACACTGAAGCTTTCTTT. It specifies CASSPPPDGPNTEAFF.

The chain carries TRBV21-1 and TRBJ1-1. TRBV21-1 is a recognized pseudogene. The CDR3 is 15 residues long. The CDR3: CASSTPWGGFTEAFF. The DNA of the CDR3 is TGTGCCAGCAGCACCCCCTGGGGGGGATTCACTGAAGCTTTCTTT.

This sequence joins TRBV28 and TRBJ2-1; 9 positions match TRBD1. The CDR3 covers 16 residues. V lost 4 bases to trimming and J lost 3 bases; unmatched junction nucleotides: 7. The germline V gene has CDR1 MDHEN and CDR2 SYDVKM. CDR3: CASSSEGQGDYNEQFF. DNA for the CDR3: TGTGCCAGCAGTTCCGAGGGACAGGGAGACTACAATGAGCAGTTCTTC. Based on the CDR3 plus reference TRBV28 and TRBJ2-1, the full variable domain is DVKVTQSSRYLVKRTGEKVFLECVQDMDHENMFWYRQDPGLGLRLIYFSYDVKMKEKGDIPEGYSVSREKKERFSLILESASTNQTSMYLCASSSEGQGDYNEQFFGPGTRLTVL.

The J gene is TRBJ2-3, the V gene TRBV6-4; 9 bases agree with TRBD2. Germline V gene data show CDR1 as MRHNA and CDR2 as SNTAGT. V lost 2 bases, J lost 0 bases, and 3 bases stayed unmatched. There are 16 residues in the CDR3. CDR3 coding DNA: TGTGCCAGCAGTGACGAAGCGGGGGGCAGCACAGATACGCAGTATTTT. Translation gives CASSDEAGGSTDTQYF.

V usage is TRBV27 and J usage is TRBJ2-2; 8 bases match TRBD1. The V and J ends lost 3 bases and 2 bases, in that order; junction bases with no gene match: 11. The CDR3 is made up of 18 amino acids. Germline V gene data show CDR1 as MNHEY and CDR2 as SMNVEV (reference sequence). The CDR3 loop is CASSFLGQGPRNTGELFF. The CDR3 DNA is TGTGCCAGCAGTTTTTTAGGACAGGGTCCGCGAAACACCGGGGAGCTGTTTTTT.